A selection of T cell receptor beta chains follows, all from one sample in a study of T-cell memory formation after mild COVID-19. TCRdb analysed the 5' RACE reads with MiXCR anew, one entry per CDR3 protein. The sample shows approximately 110,000 distinct CDR3 sequences, roughly 20% of them seen only once. The sample comprised PBMCs or a T cell subset sorted from them (not recorded which). These receptors originate from a young man who had mild COVID-19 (a few samples of this study predate the infection). Cell type and time point are not known. The CDR3 runs from the conserved cysteine through the conserved F or W. A D gene is named only where the DNA matches it firmly. Clone size is not always given. Where it is, it says once, few, many or a class for expanded clones.

cdr3_nt cdr3_aa d_call j_call v_call clone_size
TGCGCCAGCAGTGACGAGTTTAACATTCAGTACTTC CASSDEFNIQYF - TRBJ2-4 TRBV5-1 few
TGCAGTGCTAGAGGTTGGCGGGGGAATCTACAAGCACCAGGCACAGATACGCAGTATTTT CSARGWRGNLQAPGTDTQYF TRBD2 TRBJ2-3 TRBV20-1 -
TGTGCCACCAGCACTGACACAGGCGTTAGCAATCAGCCCCAGCATTTT CATSTDTGVSNQPQHF - TRBJ1-5 TRBV15 few
TGTGCCACCAGCAGAGATCTAGTTCGAGGCGAGCAGTACTTC CATSRDLVRGEQYF - TRBJ2-7 TRBV15 -
TGTGCCAGCAGCGTTCGAGAAGGACTAGCGGGGGACCGCTCCTACAATGAGCAGTTCTTC CASSVREGLAGDRSYNEQFF TRBD2 TRBJ2-1 TRBV9 -
TGCGCCAGCAGCCAAGGTTCTAGCGGAAGCACAGATACGCAGTATTTT CASSQGSSGSTDTQYF TRBD2 TRBJ2-3 TRBV4-3 -
TGTGCCAGCAGCGTAGTTGCGGGGGGGTCCTACGAGCAGTACTTC CASSVVAGGSYEQYF TRBD2 TRBJ2-7 TRBV9 -
TGTGCCAGCAGCTTAGTCGTAGAAAATGAAAAACTGTTTTTT CASSLVVENEKLFF - TRBJ1-4 TRBV7-6 few
TGCAGCGCCCGCGTAGGGCTTCACTACGAGCAGTACTTC CSARVGLHYEQYF - TRBJ2-7 TRBV29-1 few
TGTGCCAGCAGCGAGGGGACCAGAACCTACAATGAGCAGTTCTTC CASSEGTRTYNEQFF - TRBJ2-1 TRBV9 few
TGTGCCAGCAGCGCCCGGGACAGTACCCTAGCCAAAAACATTCAGTACTTC CASSARDSTLAKNIQYF TRBD1 TRBJ2-4 TRBV5-5 -
TGTGCCAGCAGCGCGGACAGCCCTGGAAACACCATATATTTT CASSADSPGNTIYF - TRBJ1-3 TRBV12-3/TRBV12-4 -
TGCAGTGCTAGAGAGGGGCCGGGACTAGCCACGGGCCACGAGCAGTACTTC CSAREGPGLATGHEQYF TRBD2 TRBJ2-7 TRBV20-1 few
TGTGCCAGCAGCTTAAAGGGCCCGTTCGAGCTCGTGTACAATGAGCAGTTCTTC CASSLKGPFELVYNEQFF - TRBJ2-1 TRBV7-3 few
TGTGCCAGCAGTTTAGGAAGCTGGGGCACTGAAGCTTTCTTT CASSLGSWGTEAFF - TRBJ1-1 TRBV28 few
TGCAGCGGACGACAGGGAGTTGAGACCCAGTACTTC CSGRQGVETQYF TRBD1 TRBJ2-5 TRBV29-1 many
TGTGCCAGCAGCTCTATCGACCCCGGGGGAACCGGGGAGCTGTTTTTT CASSSIDPGGTGELFF - TRBJ2-2 TRBV6-5 few
TGCGCCAGCAGCTTGGAAACCGCTCTGAGCGGGGGCTACAATGAGCAGTTCTTC CASSLETALSGGYNEQFF TRBD2 TRBJ2-1 TRBV5-1 many
TGTGCCCTGGGACAGAACACCGGGGAGCTGTTTTTT CALGQNTGELFF - TRBJ2-2 TRBV6-1 few
TGCAGCGTTGAAGGACAGGGGGACCGAAACTATGGCTACACCTTC CSVEGQGDRNYGYTF TRBD1 TRBJ1-2 TRBV29-1 -